This passage covers 25 T cell receptor beta chains from one sample sequenced in a study of T cell repertoires in cytomegalovirus infection. These receptors' antigens are unknown. Via MiXCR, TCRdb re-called the reads, giving one row per CDR3 protein. The sample includes roughly 500,000 distinct CDR3 sequences, approximately 42% seen only once; the top ten take around 44%. Material: cultured PBMCs, obtained from culture after CMV antigen stimulation. These receptors were collected from a human donor in good health (CMV status not recorded). Some clones in this sample may be carry-over from other donors' samples.

This clonotype was recorded a few times. V gene TRBV9 combines with J gene TRBJ2-5; 12 bases line up with TRBD1. Germline V gene lookup returns CDR1 SGDLS and CDR2 YYNGEE. The CDR3 is 16 amino acids. V dropped 3 bases and J dropped 5; count of bases not matched to a gene: 8. CDR3 region: CASSASGTGGRETQYF. CDR3 coding DNA: TGTGCCAGCAGCGCCTCCGGGACAGGGGGCAGGGAGACCCAGTACTTC.

The table lists this clonotype with a few counts. V usage is TRBV6-1 and J usage is TRBJ1-6; perhaps TRBD1 as D (5 bases). The CDR3 consists of 18 residues. CDR1 and CDR2 (germline): MNHNS, SASEGT. Between the trimmed V and J ends, which lost 2 bases and 4 bases, there was a span of 18 bases. Here the CDR3 DNA reads TGTGCCAGCAGTGAAAACTACGGGGGGGGTAAATATAATTCACCCCTCCACTTT. Translation gives CASSENYGGGKYNSPLHF.

The chain carries TRBV7-6 and TRBJ2-3; 9 bases align to TRBD2. In germline, CDR1 is SGHVS, CDR2 FNYEAQ. Trimming cost V 5 bases and J 1 base; bases outside gene matches: 10. The CDR3 contains 17 residues. The CDR3 here is CASSQRLAGPRTDTQYF. In nucleotides, the CDR3 is TGTGCCAGCAGCCAACGTCTAGCGGGGCCCCGCACAGATACGCAGTATTTT.

The chain links TRBV7-2 to TRBJ2-3; 13 nucleotides line up with TRBD2. The V gene end was trimmed by 5 bases and the J gene end by 5 bases; junction bases not matched to a gene: 10. Germline assignment: CDR1 SGHTA and CDR2 FQGNSA. This CDR3 contains 17 residues. CDR3 residues: CASSRWTSGSGGDTQYF. The DNA for the CDR3 is TGTGCCAGCAGCCGATGGACTAGCGGGAGTGGAGGAGATACGCAGTATTTT. The whole variable domain, remainder taken from reference TRBV7-2 and TRBJ2-3, is GAGVSQSPSNKVTEKGKDVELRCDPISGHTALYWYRQSLGQGLEFLIYFQGNSAPDKSGLPSDRFSAERTGGSVSTLTIQRTQQEDSAVYLCASSRWTSGSGGDTQYFGPGTRLTVL.

The chain recombines TRBV6-1 with TRBJ2-2; no definite D call. This CDR3 region has 15 residues. CDR1 and CDR2 from the germline V gene are MNHNS and SASEGT. The germline V and J ends were trimmed by 0 bases and 3 bases, with 8 bases remaining between them. The CDR3 protein is CASSEAYPDTGELFF. CDR3 in DNA: TGTGCCAGCAGTGAAGCTTATCCAGACACCGGGGAGCTGTTTTTT.

The V call is TRBV18, the J call TRBJ1-1, with D uncertain. The CDR3 length is 15 residues. V was clipped by 3 bases and J by 1 base, with 12 bases between them. Looked up from germline, CDR1 is KGHSH and CDR2 is LQKENI. In nucleotides, the CDR3 is TGTGCCAGCTCACCCTCCCAAGGAAAGAACACTGAAGCTTTCTTT. This encodes CASSPSQGKNTEAFF.

The chain employs TRBV27 and TRBJ1-1, with 9 positions matching TRBD1. The CDR3 has 14 residues. From germline, CDR1 is MNHEY and CDR2 SMNVEV (reference sequence). V gave up 5 bases and J gave up 7 bases; unmatched junction bases: 8. The CDR3 region is CASSIGTGYDEAFF. The DNA of the CDR3 is TGTGCCAGCAGTATCGGGACAGGGTATGATGAAGCTTTCTTT.

This clonotype turned up a few times. This chain joins TRBV15 and TRBJ2-3, with 12 bases aligning to TRBD2. Trimming took 1 base from V and 6 from J; bases not matched to a gene: 5. The CDR3 covers 16 residues. Germline V gives CDR1 LNHNV, CDR2 YYDKDF (reference sequence). The DNA of the CDR3 is TGTGCCACCAGCAGAGGTCCTAGCGGGAGGGCGGATACGCAGTATTTT. Its protein product is CATSRGPSGRADTQYF.

The gene calls are TRBV7-2 and TRBJ1-1; D gene ambiguous. The CDR3 sequence is 14 residues long. Trimming stripped 5 bases from V and 4 bases from J, with 14 bases between. CDR1 is SGHTA, CDR2 FQGNSA, per germline. CDR3 DNA sequence: TGTGCCAGCAGCCGAGTTGCAGGCGGCACTGAAGCTTTCTTT. Its translation: CASSRVAGGTEAFF.

This clonotype has a handful of counts. The J gene is TRBJ2-7, the V gene TRBV7-9, with 9 nucleotides matching TRBD1. J was trimmed by 9 bases and V by 1 base; bases with no gene match: 7. In germline, CDR1 is SEHNR, CDR2 FQNEAQ (reference sequence). The CDR3 has 14 amino acids. CDR3 sequence (DNA): TGTGCCAGCAGCTTAGTGGGACAGGGTACGGGGCAGTACTTC. The encoded protein is CASSLVGQGTGQYF. The full variable domain, in which reference TRBV7-9 and TRBJ2-7 provide the parts outside the CDR3, is DTGVSQNPRHKITKRGQNVTFRCDPISEHNRLYWYRQTLGQGPEFLTYFQNEAQLEKSRLLSDRFSAERPKGSFSTLEIQRTEQGDSAMYLCASSLVGQGTGQYFGPGTRLTVT.

This chain links TRBV28 with TRBJ2-7; 10 positions agree with TRBD2. V shed 6 bases, J shed 2 bases, and the junction held 13 bases outside the gene matches. Germline CDR1 and CDR2: MDHEN and SYDVKM. This CDR3 is built from 17 residues. The CDR3 DNA is TGTGCCAGCAGCATCATGGGTCCAGCGGGGGGGCCCTACGAGCAGTACTTC. Amino acids: CASSIMGPAGGPYEQYF.

The V and J genes are TRBV7-2 and TRBJ2-2; D is uncertain. Germline assignment: CDR1 SGHTA and CDR2 FQGNSA. The CDR3 is made up of 13 amino acids. V was cut by 1 base and J by 7 bases, with 7 bases left in between. In DNA, the CDR3 is TGTGCCAGCAGCTTAGACGGGTTCGGGGAGCTGTTTTTT. This gives the protein CASSLDGFGELFF.

The chain combines TRBV7-2 with TRBJ1-3; D uncertain. The CDR3 is 15 amino acids. Trimming stripped 2 bases from V and 7 bases from J, with 15 bases between. Per the germline V gene, CDR1 is SGHTA and CDR2 is FQGNSA. CDR3 in amino acids: CASSLKSGGGNTIYF. The CDR3 nucleotides are TGTGCCAGCAGCTTAAAATCGGGAGGAGGGAACACCATATATTTT.

Only a few counts were recorded for this clonotype. J is TRBJ2-1 and V is TRBV4-1, with D perhaps matching TRBD2 (5 bases). Germline V gene sequence: CDR1 MGHRA, CDR2 YSYEKL. This CDR3 is 15 amino acids long. Trimming cost V 4 bases and J 4 bases, with 14 bases left between them. The CDR3 sequence is CASSPGLTAYNEQFF. In nucleotides, the CDR3 is TGCGCCAGCAGCCCCGGACTTACAGCATACAATGAGCAGTTCTTC.

This sequence joins TRBV7-2 and TRBJ2-1; TRBD2 matches 9 bases. Trimming cost V 5 bases and J 8 bases; bases outside gene matches: 10. Germline-derived CDR1 and CDR2 are SGHTA and FQGNSA. The CDR3 is 15 residues long. CDR3 DNA sequence: TGTGCCAGCAGCCCCTCTGCGGGAGGGCCTTATGAGCAGTTCTTC. As protein: CASSPSAGGPYEQFF.

This clonotype was seen more than once but under ten times. The chain recombines TRBV11-2 with TRBJ2-7, with TRBD2 identical over 8 bases. V was pared by 8 bases and J by 6 bases, with 9 bases of the junction left unmatched. Germline V CDR1 and CDR2: SGHAT, FQNNGV. The CDR3 is 13 residues long. Here the CDR3 reads CASLERGRGEQYF. The CDR3 DNA reads as TGTGCCAGCTTAGAGCGGGGGCGAGGCGAGCAGTACTTC. The whole variable domain, filled in from reference TRBV11-2 and TRBJ2-7, reads EAGVAQSPRYKIIEKRQSVAFWCNPISGHATLYWYQQILGQGPKLLIQFQNNGVVDDSQLPKDRFSAERLKGVDSTLKIQPAKLEDSAVYLCASLERGRGEQYFGPGTRLTVT.

The rearrangement joins TRBV29-1 to TRBJ1-1; possibly TRBD1 for D (5 bases). The CDR3 extends over 12 amino acids. Trimming cost V 5 bases and J 6 bases, with 13 bases left between them. Germline V gene sequence: CDR1 SQVTM, CDR2 ANQGSEA. The CDR3 DNA follows: TGCAGCGTTAACCGACAGAGGGCTGAAGCTTTCTTT. As protein: CSVNRQRAEAFF.

This clonotype was observed a handful of times. This chain connects TRBV7-8 to TRBJ2-5; D is uncertain. V was clipped by 0 bases and J by 0 bases, with 11 bases between them. CDR1 and CDR2 from the germline V gene are SGHVS and FQNEAQ. The CDR3 is 16 residues long. CDR3 loop: CASSLAPLPYQETQYF. The CDR3 DNA sequence: TGTGCCAGCAGCTTAGCCCCTCTTCCTTACCAAGAGACCCAGTACTTC.

For the CDR3, the DNA is TGTGCCACCTCCTCCCCCACAGATACGCAGTATTTT. Its protein product is CATSSPTDTQYF. The chain employs TRBV28 and TRBJ2-3; unclear D gene. The CDR3 totals 12 residues. Trimming took off 10 bases at V and 2 bases at J, with 10 bases between the two ends. CDR1 MDHEN and CDR2 SYDVKM come from the germline V gene. Full variable domain (outside the CDR3, taken from reference TRBV28 and TRBJ2-3): DVKVTQSSRYLVKRTGEKVFLECVQDMDHENMFWYRQDPGLGLRLIYFSYDVKMKEKGDIPEGYSVSREKKERFSLILESASTNQTSMYLCATSSPTDTQYFGPGTRLTVL.

The chain recombines TRBV30 with TRBJ2-2, with a tentative D call TRBD1 (6 bases). The CDR3 contains 16 residues. The ends were cut back, 4 bases at V and 2 bases at J, with 17 bases in the middle. Germline values: CDR1 GTSNPN, CDR2 SVGIG (reference sequence). Here the CDR3 DNA reads TGTGCCTGGACGAGAGGGACAAAACTAAACACCGGGGAGCTGTTTTTT. Encoded protein: CAWTRGTKLNTGELFF.

The chain uses TRBV20-1 and TRBJ2-2; possible D gene TRBD2, 5 bases. In germline, CDR1 is DFQATT, CDR2 SNEGSKA (reference sequence). The CDR3 covers 15 residues. Trimming removed 5 bases at V and 2 bases at J, with 15 bases between. CDR3 loop: CSARLPIPNTGELFF. DNA for the CDR3: TGCAGTGCTCGACTACCCATCCCAAACACCGGGGAGCTGTTTTTT.

The rearrangement uses TRBV5-1 and TRBJ2-7, with 7 bases fitting TRBD1. Trimming cost V 5 bases and J 1 base; bases outside gene matches: 9. CDR1 and CDR2 (germline): SGHRS, YFSETQ. The CDR3 runs 15 residues. This CDR3 reads CASSSSTGVSYEQYF. CDR3 bases: TGCGCCAGCAGTTCATCTACAGGGGTGTCCTACGAGCAGTACTTC.

This clonotype was detected only a few times. The chain is built from TRBV12-3 or TRBV12-4 and TRBJ2-2; D is undetermined. V was pared by 6 bases and J by 6 bases, with 11 bases between. The CDR3 extends over 13 amino acids. The CDR3 protein is CASSPPWAGELFF. CDR3 bases: TGTGCCAGCAGCCCCCCATGGGCCGGGGAGCTGTTTTTT.

The rearrangement uses TRBV7-2 and TRBJ2-3; 8 bases map to TRBD2. This CDR3 comprises 18 residues. The V and J ends lost 4 bases and 0 bases, in that order; junction bases with no gene match: 12. Looked up from germline, CDR1 is SGHTA and CDR2 is FQGNSA. CDR3 residues: CASSSFAGGTSSTDTQYF. CDR3 coding DNA: TGTGCCAGCAGCTCGTTTGCGGGGGGAACCTCTAGCACAGATACGCAGTATTTT.

The chain joins TRBV19 to TRBJ1-5; D is ambiguous. CDR3 size: 14 residues. V was shortened by 5 bases and J by 6 bases, with 14 bases between the two germline ends. CDR1 and CDR2 (germline): LNHDA, SQIVND (reference sequence). The CDR3 nucleotides read TGTGCCAGTAGTTTAACCGATAGGGCTCAGCCCCAGCATTTT. Translated, it gives CASSLTDRAQPQHF.